The entry that follows covers one TCR beta chain sequence. The source of the sample is a study of blood T cell repertoires in COVID-19. Study details: Some COVID-19 samples were acute and others convalescent; all came from the United States, Italy and Spain.

The CDR3 sequence is 13 residues long. Between the trimmed V and J ends, which lost 3 bases and 0 bases, there was a span of 6 bases. Looked up from germline, CDR1 is SGDLS and CDR2 is YYNGEE. Original processing methods: Amplification with reference gene primers provided the estimates of nucleated cell counts. TCRdb's copy holds only in-frame clones and misses some; the assay was immunoSEQ multiplex PCR. Clonal size and the V and J genes are those of that table, whereas D and trimming came from the DNA. The sample has 90,000 to 120,000 clones, 65% to 80% seen once. Sequencing used peripheral blood. The rearrangement joins TRBV9 to TRBJ1-1, with TRBD1 as a possible D gene (5 bases). The sequence was collected from a man between 65 and 80 years old with acute or convalescent COVID-19. The CDR3 spells CASSAGVNTEAFF. CDR3 bases: TGTGCCAGCAGCGCGGGGGTGAACACTGAAGCTTTCTTT.